This T cell receptor beta chain was recovered during a study of blood T cells in healthy people across ages. Whole-study results and caveats: Unknown donor CMV status possibly confounded expanded clonotype changes.

The germline CDR1 and CDR2 sequences are SGHKS and YYEKEE (reference sequence). The CDR3 is 16 residues long. With a J-beta primer mix and a sample-barcoded 5' primer, a second PCR ran about 7 to 12 cycles. TCRdb recomputed calls from the 5' RACE reads with MiXCR, one row per CDR3 protein. The table records 350,000 to 450,000 distinct CDR3 sequences, about 52% of them present only once. About this clonotype: Its antigen remains unknown. Being one base from a much bigger clone, this may be a read error.

PBMCs numbering at least 7 million were isolated per sample. Extraction of total RNA produced a minimum of 5.5 micrograms from each sample. The TCR sequence derives from a man in his sixties in good health. V is TRBV5-5 and J is TRBJ2-1; either TRBD1 or TRBD2 may fit D (5 bases each). The DNA matches TRBJ2-7 better at its end, which makes the J call doubtful. Sequenced sample: blood. The CDR3 bases are TGTGCCAGCAGCTACCCCGGGACGAGGACCTACAATGAGCAGTACTTC. Residues: CASSYPGTRTYNEQYF.